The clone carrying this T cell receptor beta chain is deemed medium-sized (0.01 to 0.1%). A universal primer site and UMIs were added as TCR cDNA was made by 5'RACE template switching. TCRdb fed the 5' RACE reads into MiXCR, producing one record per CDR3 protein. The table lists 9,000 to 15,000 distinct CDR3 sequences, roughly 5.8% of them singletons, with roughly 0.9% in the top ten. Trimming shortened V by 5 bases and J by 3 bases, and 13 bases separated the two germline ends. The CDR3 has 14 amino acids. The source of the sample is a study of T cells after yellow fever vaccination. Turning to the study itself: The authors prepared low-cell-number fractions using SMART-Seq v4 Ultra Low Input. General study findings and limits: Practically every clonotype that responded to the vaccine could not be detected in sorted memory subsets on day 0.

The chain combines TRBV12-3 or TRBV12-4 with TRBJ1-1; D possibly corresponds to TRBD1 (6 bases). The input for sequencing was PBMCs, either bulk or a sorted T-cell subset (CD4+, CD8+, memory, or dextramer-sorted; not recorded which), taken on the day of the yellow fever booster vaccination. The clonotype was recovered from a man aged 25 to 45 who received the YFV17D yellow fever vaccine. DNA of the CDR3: TGTGCCAGCAGTGCACAGGGAGGGTACACTGAAGCTTTCTTT. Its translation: CASSAQGGYTEAFF.